This T cell receptor (beta chain) was identified in a study of blood T cells in healthy people across ages. A second PCR, run for 7 to 11 cycles, used a sample-barcoded 5' primer plus a J-beta primer mix. TCRdb reprocessed the 5' RACE reads via MiXCR and lists one record per CDR3 protein. The sample holds 630,000 or so distinct CDR3 sequences, approximately 29% seen once. Germline V gene data show CDR1 as SGHVS and CDR2 as FQNEAQ. Unmatched junction bases numbered 7, after V lost 5 bases and J lost 8 bases. The CDR3 contains 15 residues. The table lists this clonotype with many counts. V gene TRBV7-8 combines with J gene TRBJ2-1, with 12 bases identical to TRBD2. The sample consisted of blood. The clonotype originates from an elderly woman in good health. Written as DNA, the CDR3 is TGTGCCAGCAGCGCCGGGACTAGCGGGTTGCATGAGCAGTTCTTC. This codes for CASSAGTSGLHEQFF.